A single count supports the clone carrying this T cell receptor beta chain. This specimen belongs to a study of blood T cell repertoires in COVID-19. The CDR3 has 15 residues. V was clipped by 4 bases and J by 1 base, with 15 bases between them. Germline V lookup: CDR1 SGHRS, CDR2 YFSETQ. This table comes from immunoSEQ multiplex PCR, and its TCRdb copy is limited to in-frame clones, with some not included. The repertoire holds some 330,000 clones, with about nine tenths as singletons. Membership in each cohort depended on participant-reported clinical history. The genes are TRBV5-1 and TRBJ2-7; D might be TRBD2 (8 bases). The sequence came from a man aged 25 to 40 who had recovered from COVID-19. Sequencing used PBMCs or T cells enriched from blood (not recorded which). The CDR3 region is CASSAGRDRSYEQYF. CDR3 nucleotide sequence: TGCGCCAGCAGCGCCGGGAGGGACAGATCCTACGAGCAGTACTTC.